The rows below give T cell receptor beta chains drawn from one sample of a study of PD-L1 blockade in urothelial cancer. Some clones are missing from TCRdb's copy, which holds only in-frame ones; the method was immunoSEQ multiplex PCR. The data hold around 51,000 clones, with 70% to 90% observed a single time. Sequences were derived from PBMCs, sampled around atezolizumab (anti-PD-L1) treatment. All receptors derive from a man aged 60 to 75 with urothelial cancer. CDR3s include the opening cysteine and the closing phenylalanine or tryptophan. The order of the fields is clone size, D gene, V gene, J gene, CDR3 length, CDR3 DNA, CDR3 protein. A D gene is named only where the DNA matches it firmly. Clone size appears in some rows only: once, few, many, or a class for an expanded clone.

abundance: NA; d_gene: NA; v_gene: TRBV27; j_gene: TRBJ1-5; len: 16; CDR3nt: TGTGCCAGCAGGGGCCAGGGATTTGGGAGCAATCAGCCCCAGCATTTT; CDR3aa: CASRGQGFGSNQPQHF
abundance: NA; d_gene: NA; v_gene: TRBV7-6; j_gene: TRBJ1-5; len: 18; CDR3nt: TGTGCCAGCAGCTTAAAAAGTCCAGACGCGAGGAATAATCAGCCCCAGCATTTT; CDR3aa: CASSLKSPDARNNQPQHF
abundance: NA; d_gene: TRBD2; v_gene: TRBV18; j_gene: TRBJ2-3; len: 16; CDR3nt: TGTGCCAGCTCACAGGGACTAGCGGGAAGCACAGATACGCAGTATTTT; CDR3aa: CASSQGLAGSTDTQYF
abundance: few; d_gene: NA; v_gene: TRBV6-6; j_gene: TRBJ2-7; len: 13; CDR3nt: TGTGCCAGCAGTTACTCGGTGCGCTACGAGCAGTACTTC; CDR3aa: CASSYSVRYEQYF
abundance: NA; d_gene: TRBD1; v_gene: TRBV10-3; j_gene: TRBJ1-5; len: 15; CDR3nt: TGTGCCATCAGTGCGGGACAGGGTAGCAATCAGCCCCAGCATTTT; CDR3aa: CAISAGQGSNQPQHF
abundance: NA; d_gene: TRBD1; v_gene: TRBV2; j_gene: TRBJ1-5; len: 15; CDR3nt: TGTGCCAGCAGTCTTCAGGACAGGGGCAATCAGCCCCAGCATTTT; CDR3aa: CASSLQDRGNQPQHF
abundance: once; d_gene: NA; v_gene: TRBV19; j_gene: TRBJ2-4; len: 12; CDR3nt: TGTGCCAGTAGTAGGGTAGGGAGCATTCAGTACTTC; CDR3aa: CASSRVGSIQYF
abundance: NA; d_gene: NA; v_gene: TRBV29-1; j_gene: TRBJ2-5; len: 11; CDR3nt: TGCAGCGTTGCTTCGCGGGGTCGAAAGTACTTC; CDR3aa: CSVASRGRKYF
abundance: NA; d_gene: NA; v_gene: TRBV27; j_gene: TRBJ1-5; len: 18; CDR3nt: TGTGCCAGCAGTTTATGGGCCGAATCGAGGGGGGGAAGTCAGCCCCAGCATTTT; CDR3aa: CASSLWAESRGGSQPQHF
abundance: NA; d_gene: NA; v_gene: TRBV10-3; j_gene: TRBJ1-2; len: 13; CDR3nt: TGTGCCATCAGTGAGTCCGGGAACTATGGCTACACCTTC; CDR3aa: CAISESGNYGYTF
abundance: NA; d_gene: TRBD1; v_gene: TRBV11-3; j_gene: TRBJ2-7; len: 13; CDR3nt: TGTGCCAGCAGACGACAGGGATCCTACGAGCAGTACTTC; CDR3aa: CASRRQGSYEQYF
abundance: NA; d_gene: TRBD2; v_gene: TRBV2; j_gene: TRBJ2-7; len: 14; CDR3nt: TGTGCCAGCGGCAGGACTAGCGGGACCTACGAGCAGTACTTC; CDR3aa: CASGRTSGTYEQYF
abundance: NA; d_gene: NA; v_gene: TRBV19; j_gene: TRBJ2-7; len: 15; CDR3nt: TGTGCCAGTAGTATAGCCGGGGGTCGGTCCTACGAGCAGTACTTC; CDR3aa: CASSIAGGRSYEQYF
abundance: few; d_gene: TRBD1; v_gene: TRBV25-1; j_gene: TRBJ2-3; len: 16; CDR3nt: TGTGCCAGCAGTGAACAAGGGACAGGGGGCTCAGATACGCAGTATTTT; CDR3aa: CASSEQGTGGSDTQYF
abundance: NA; d_gene: NA; v_gene: TRBV7-9; j_gene: TRBJ1-5; len: 17; CDR3nt: TGTGCCAGCAGCTTAGCGCTGGCAGGTCGGTCAAATCAGCCCCAGCATTTT; CDR3aa: CASSLALAGRSNQPQHF
abundance: NA; d_gene: NA; v_gene: TRBV18; j_gene: TRBJ2-3; len: 15; CDR3nt: TGTGCCAGCTCACCCGAGAATCCCCGCACAGATACGCAGTATTTT; CDR3aa: CASSPENPRTDTQYF
abundance: NA; d_gene: NA; v_gene: TRBV21-1; j_gene: TRBJ1-1; len: 12; CDR3nt: TGTGCCAGCAGCCAACCTCCGAGGGAAGCTTTCTTT; CDR3aa: CASSQPPREAFF
abundance: NA; d_gene: TRBD2; v_gene: TRBV2; j_gene: TRBJ2-3; len: 13; CDR3nt: TGTGCCGGTCAAGCGGGAGGCACAGATACGCAGTATTTT; CDR3aa: CAGQAGGTDTQYF
abundance: few; d_gene: NA; v_gene: TRBV30; j_gene: TRBJ2-7; len: 13; CDR3nt: TGTGCCTGGAGTCTAGAGACCCGCTACGAGCAGTACTTC; CDR3aa: CAWSLETRYEQYF
abundance: NA; d_gene: TRBD2; v_gene: TRBV19; j_gene: TRBJ2-1; len: 14; CDR3nt: TGTGCCAGTAGTGTGTTAGCGGGAGAAGATGAGCAGTTCTTC; CDR3aa: CASSVLAGEDEQFF
abundance: NA; d_gene: TRBD2; v_gene: TRBV28; j_gene: TRBJ2-1; len: 16; CDR3nt: TGTGCCAGCAGTTCCCCCCGCGGGACTAGTGGGTATGAGCAGTTCTTC; CDR3aa: CASSSPRGTSGYEQFF
abundance: once; d_gene: NA; v_gene: TRBV19; j_gene: TRBJ2-7; len: 14; CDR3nt: TGTGCCAGTAGTATAACCCCCCCCGGCGGAAAGCAGTACTTC; CDR3aa: CASSITPPGGKQYF
abundance: NA; d_gene: NA; v_gene: TRBV18; j_gene: TRBJ2-7; len: 16; CDR3nt: TGTGCCAGCTCACCACCGGGCTGGGCCGGTACCTACGAGCAGTACTTC; CDR3aa: CASSPPGWAGTYEQYF
abundance: NA; d_gene: TRBD1; v_gene: TRBV6-1; j_gene: TRBJ1-6; len: 16; CDR3nt: TGTGCCAGCAGTGAGCTGACAGGGGGCTCAGGGTCACCCCTCCACTTT; CDR3aa: CASSELTGGSGSPLHF
abundance: once; d_gene: NA; v_gene: TRBV5-1; j_gene: TRBJ2-1; len: 14; CDR3nt: TGCGCCAGCAGCTTTAGCGGTTACTACAATGAGCAGTTCTTC; CDR3aa: CASSFSGYYNEQFF
abundance: NA; d_gene: NA; v_gene: TRBV27; j_gene: TRBJ1-6; len: 13; CDR3nt: TGTGCCAGCACTCGGGGTAGGAATTCACCCCTCCACTTT; CDR3aa: CASTRGRNSPLHF
abundance: NA; d_gene: NA; v_gene: TRBV21-1; j_gene: TRBJ2-1; len: 15; CDR3nt: TGTGCCAGCAGCGACGGGACTGGCGGCATGGACGAGCAGTTCTTC; CDR3aa: CASSDGTGGMDEQFF
abundance: few; d_gene: TRBD1; v_gene: TRBV9; j_gene: TRBJ1-1; len: 13; CDR3nt: TGTGCCAGCAGCCCCACGGGACAGAATGAAGCTTTCTTT; CDR3aa: CASSPTGQNEAFF
abundance: NA; d_gene: TRBD2; v_gene: TRBV19; j_gene: TRBJ2-1; len: 15; CDR3nt: TGTGCCAGTAGTTGGAGGGCTAGCGGGGGCAATGAGCAGTTCTTC; CDR3aa: CASSWRASGGNEQFF
abundance: NA; d_gene: TRBD1; v_gene: TRBV6-5; j_gene: TRBJ2-7; len: 14; CDR3nt: TGTGCCAGCAGCTCACAGGGGGCAACCTACGAGCAGTACTTC; CDR3aa: CASSSQGATYEQYF
abundance: NA; d_gene: NA; v_gene: TRBV6-1; j_gene: TRBJ1-2; len: 13; CDR3nt: TGTGCCAGCAGACAGACAGTCTTCTATGGCTACACCTTC; CDR3aa: CASRQTVFYGYTF
abundance: NA; d_gene: NA; v_gene: TRBV4-1; j_gene: TRBJ1-5; len: 14; CDR3nt: TGCGCCAGCAGCCATTCGAGGGTTCGTCAGCCCCAGCATTTT; CDR3aa: CASSHSRVRQPQHF
abundance: NA; d_gene: NA; v_gene: TRBV28; j_gene: TRBJ2-7; len: 15; CDR3nt: TGTGCCAGCAGACCAGGATTAGGGAGGAGGCGCGAGCAGTACTTC; CDR3aa: CASRPGLGRRREQYF
abundance: NA; d_gene: NA; v_gene: TRBV7-9; j_gene: TRBJ2-7; len: 11; CDR3nt: TGTGCCAGCAGCTTAATACGGGAGCAGTACTTC; CDR3aa: CASSLIREQYF
abundance: NA; d_gene: NA; v_gene: TRBV5-1; j_gene: TRBJ2-7; len: 12; CDR3nt: TGCGCCAGCAGCCGGGGAGGCTACGAGCAGTACTTC; CDR3aa: CASSRGGYEQYF